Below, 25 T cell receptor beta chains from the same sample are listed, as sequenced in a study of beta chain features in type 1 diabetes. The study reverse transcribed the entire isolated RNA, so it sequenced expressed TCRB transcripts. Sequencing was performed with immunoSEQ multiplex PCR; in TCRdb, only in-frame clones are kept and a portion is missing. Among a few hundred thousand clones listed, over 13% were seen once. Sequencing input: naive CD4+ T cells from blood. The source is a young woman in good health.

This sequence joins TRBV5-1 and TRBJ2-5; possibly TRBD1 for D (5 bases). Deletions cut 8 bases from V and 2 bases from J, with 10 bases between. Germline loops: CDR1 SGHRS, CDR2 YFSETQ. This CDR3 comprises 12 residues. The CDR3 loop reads CASHRQQETQYF. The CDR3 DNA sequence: TGCGCCAGTCACAGGCAACAAGAGACCCAGTACTTC.

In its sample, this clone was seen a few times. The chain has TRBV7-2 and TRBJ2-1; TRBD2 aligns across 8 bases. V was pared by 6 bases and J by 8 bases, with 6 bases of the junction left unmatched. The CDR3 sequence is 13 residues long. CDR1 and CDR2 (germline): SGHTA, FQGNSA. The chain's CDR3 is CASRIYSGDEQFF. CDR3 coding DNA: TGTGCCAGCAGAATCTATAGCGGGGATGAGCAGTTCTTC.

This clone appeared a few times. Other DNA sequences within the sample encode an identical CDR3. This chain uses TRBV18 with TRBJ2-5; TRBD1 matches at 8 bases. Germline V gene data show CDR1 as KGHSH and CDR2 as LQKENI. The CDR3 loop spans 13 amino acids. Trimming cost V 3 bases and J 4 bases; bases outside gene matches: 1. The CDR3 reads CASSPGQGETQYF. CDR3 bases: TGTGCCAGCTCACCTGGACAGGGAGAGACCCAGTACTTC.

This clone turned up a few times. CDR3 sequence: CASSPRVYGYTF. The CDR3 region has the DNA TGTGCCAGCAGCCCTCGGGTCTATGGCTACACCTTC. This rearrangement joins TRBV7-8 to TRBJ1-2; D gene unclear. V was pared by 5 bases and J by 4 bases, with 8 bases between. The CDR3 runs to 12 residues. In germline, CDR1 is SGHVS, CDR2 FQNEAQ.

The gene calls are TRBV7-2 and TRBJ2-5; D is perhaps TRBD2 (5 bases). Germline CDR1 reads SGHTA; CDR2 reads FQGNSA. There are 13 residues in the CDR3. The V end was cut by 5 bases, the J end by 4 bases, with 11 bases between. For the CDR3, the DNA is TGTGCCAGCAGCGGACTCGGAGGAGAGACCCAGTACTTC. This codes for CASSGLGGETQYF. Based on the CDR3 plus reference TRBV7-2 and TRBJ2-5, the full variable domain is GAGVSQSPSNKVTEKGKDVELRCDPISGHTALYWYRQSLGQGLEFLIYFQGNSAPDKSGLPSDRFSAERTGGSVSTLTIQRTQQEDSAVYLCASSGLGGETQYFGPGTRLLVL.

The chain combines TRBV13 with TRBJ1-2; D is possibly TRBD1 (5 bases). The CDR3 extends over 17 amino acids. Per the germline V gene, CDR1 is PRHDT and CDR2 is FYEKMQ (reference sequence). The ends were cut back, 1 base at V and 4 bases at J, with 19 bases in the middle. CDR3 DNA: TGTGCCAGCAGCTTAGAAATGCAGGGCCCTTCCCTCTATGGCTACACCTTC. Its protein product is CASSLEMQGPSLYGYTF.

CDR3 region: CASSLTGSYGNGYTF. The CDR3 DNA sequence: TGCGCCAGCAGCTTGACAGGGTCGTACGGGAATGGCTACACCTTC. The chain joins TRBV5-1 to TRBJ1-2, with D possibly TRBD1 on 6 matching bases. CDR3 size: 15 residues. V lost 1 base and J 6 bases, leaving 16 bases between the germline ends. Per germline, CDR1 SGHRS and CDR2 YFSETQ.

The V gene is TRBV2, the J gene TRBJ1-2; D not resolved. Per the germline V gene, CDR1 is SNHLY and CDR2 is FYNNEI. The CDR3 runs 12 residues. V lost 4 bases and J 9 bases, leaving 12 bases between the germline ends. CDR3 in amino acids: CASSGSGGRYTF. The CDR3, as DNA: TGTGCCAGCAGTGGTTCGGGAGGTCGCTACACCTTC.

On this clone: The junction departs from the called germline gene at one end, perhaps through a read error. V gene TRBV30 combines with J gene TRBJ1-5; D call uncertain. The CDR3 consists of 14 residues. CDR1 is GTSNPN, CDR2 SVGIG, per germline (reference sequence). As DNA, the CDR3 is TGTGCCTGGAAGGAGGGCAACAACAATCGGCCCCAGCATTTT. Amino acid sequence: CAWKEGNNNRPQHF.

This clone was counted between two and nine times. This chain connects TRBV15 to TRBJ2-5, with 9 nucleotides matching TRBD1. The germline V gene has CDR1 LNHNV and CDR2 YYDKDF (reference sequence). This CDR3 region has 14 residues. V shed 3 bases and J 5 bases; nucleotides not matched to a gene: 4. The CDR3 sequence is CATSRGQGSETQYF. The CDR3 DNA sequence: TGTGCCACCAGCAGGGGACAGGGCAGCGAGACCCAGTACTTC.

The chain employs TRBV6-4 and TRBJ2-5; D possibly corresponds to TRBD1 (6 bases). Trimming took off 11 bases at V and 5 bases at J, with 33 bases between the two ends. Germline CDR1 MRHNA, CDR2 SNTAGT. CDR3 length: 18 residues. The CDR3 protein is CAPRGPPAGQSSVETQYF. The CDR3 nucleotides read TGTGCCCCCAGGGGCCCCCCAGCTGGACAGTCTTCGGTGGAGACCCAGTACTTC.

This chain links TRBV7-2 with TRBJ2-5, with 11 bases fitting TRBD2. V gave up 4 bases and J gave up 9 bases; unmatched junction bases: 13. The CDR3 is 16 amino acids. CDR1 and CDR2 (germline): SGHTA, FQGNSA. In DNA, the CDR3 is TGTGCCAGCAGCTCCATGACTAGCGGGGTAGTGGTGGCCCAGTACTTC. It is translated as CASSSMTSGVVVAQYF.

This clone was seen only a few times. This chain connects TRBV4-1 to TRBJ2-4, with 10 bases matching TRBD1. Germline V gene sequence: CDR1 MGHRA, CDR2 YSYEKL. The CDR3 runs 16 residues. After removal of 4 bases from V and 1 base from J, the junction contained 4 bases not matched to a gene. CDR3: CASSPVGQGAKNIQYF. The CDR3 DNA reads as TGCGCCAGCAGCCCAGTGGGACAGGGGGCCAAAAACATTCAGTACTTC.

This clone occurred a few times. In DNA form, the CDR3 reads TGTGCCTGGAGTGTCGGCCAGGACTATGGCTACACCTTC. It yields the protein CAWSVGQDYGYTF. The chain combines TRBV30 with TRBJ1-2; D is ambiguous. The CDR3 length is 13 residues. Trimming shortened V by 0 bases and J by 3 bases, and 8 bases separated the two germline ends. Germline V gives CDR1 GTSNPN, CDR2 SVGIG (reference sequence).

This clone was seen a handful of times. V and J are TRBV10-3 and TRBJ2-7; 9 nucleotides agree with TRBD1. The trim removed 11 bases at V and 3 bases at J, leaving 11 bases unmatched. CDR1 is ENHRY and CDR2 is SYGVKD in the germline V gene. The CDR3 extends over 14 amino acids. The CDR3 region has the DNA TGTGCCGCCTGCCAAGGGACAGGGTACTACGAGCAGTACTTC. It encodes CAACQGTGYYEQYF.

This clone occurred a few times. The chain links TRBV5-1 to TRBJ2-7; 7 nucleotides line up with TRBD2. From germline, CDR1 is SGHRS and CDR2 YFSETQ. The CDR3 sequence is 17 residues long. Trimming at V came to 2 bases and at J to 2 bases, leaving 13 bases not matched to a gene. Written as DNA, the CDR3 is TGCGCCAGCAGCTTCCCAGATCAGCGGGGCGCACCCTACGAGCAGTACTTC. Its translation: CASSFPDQRGAPYEQYF. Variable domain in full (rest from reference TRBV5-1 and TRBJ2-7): KAGVTQTPRYLIKTRGQQVTLSCSPISGHRSVSWYQQTPGQGLQFLFEYFSETQRNKGNFPGRFSGRQFSNSRSEMNVSTLELGDSALYLCASSFPDQRGAPYEQYFGPGTRLTVT.

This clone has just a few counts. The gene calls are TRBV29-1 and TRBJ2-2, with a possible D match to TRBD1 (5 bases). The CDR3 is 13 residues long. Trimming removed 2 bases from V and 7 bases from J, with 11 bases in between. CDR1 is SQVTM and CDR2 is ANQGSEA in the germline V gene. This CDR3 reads CSVEKGAVGELFF. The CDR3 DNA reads TGCAGCGTTGAAAAAGGGGCTGTCGGGGAGCTGTTTTTT.

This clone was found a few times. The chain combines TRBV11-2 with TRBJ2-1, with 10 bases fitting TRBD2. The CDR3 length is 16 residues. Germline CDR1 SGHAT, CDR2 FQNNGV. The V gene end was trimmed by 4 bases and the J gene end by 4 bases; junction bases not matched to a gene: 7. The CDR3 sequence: CASSSHTSGIYNEQFF. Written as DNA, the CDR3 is TGTGCCAGCAGCTCACACACTAGCGGGATATACAATGAGCAGTTCTTC.

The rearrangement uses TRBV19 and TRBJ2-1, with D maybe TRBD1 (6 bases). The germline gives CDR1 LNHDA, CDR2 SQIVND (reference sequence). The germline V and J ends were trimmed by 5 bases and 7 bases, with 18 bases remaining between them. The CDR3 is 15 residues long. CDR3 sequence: CASSPGAGVKNEQFF. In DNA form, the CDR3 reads TGTGCCAGTAGTCCAGGAGCAGGGGTAAAGAATGAGCAGTTCTTC.

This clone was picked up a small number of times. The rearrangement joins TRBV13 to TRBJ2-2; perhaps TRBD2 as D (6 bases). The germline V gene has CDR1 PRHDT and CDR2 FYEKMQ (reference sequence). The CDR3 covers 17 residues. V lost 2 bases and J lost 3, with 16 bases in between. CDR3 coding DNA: TGTGCCAGCAGCTTAAATAGGAGGGGCTGGGACACCGGGGAGCTGTTTTTT. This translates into CASSLNRRGWDTGELFF. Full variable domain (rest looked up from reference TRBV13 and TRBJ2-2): AAGVIQSPRHLIKEKRETATLKCYPIPRHDTVYWYQQGPGQDPQFLISFYEKMQSDKGSIPDRFSAQQFSDYHSELNMSSLELGDSALYFCASSLNRRGWDTGELFFGEGSRLTVL.

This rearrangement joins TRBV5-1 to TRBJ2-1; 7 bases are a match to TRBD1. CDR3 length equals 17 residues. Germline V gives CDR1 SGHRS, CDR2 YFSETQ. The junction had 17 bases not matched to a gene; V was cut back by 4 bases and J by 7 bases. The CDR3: CASSRDRDSGMMNEQFF. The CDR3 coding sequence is TGCGCCAGCAGCAGAGACCGGGACAGCGGAATGATGAATGAGCAGTTCTTC.

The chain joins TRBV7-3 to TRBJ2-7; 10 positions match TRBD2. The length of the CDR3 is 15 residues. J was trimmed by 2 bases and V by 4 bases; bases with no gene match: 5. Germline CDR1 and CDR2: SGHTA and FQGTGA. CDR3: CASSSGLADTYEQYF. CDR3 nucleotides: TGTGCCAGCAGCTCCGGACTAGCGGATACCTACGAGCAGTACTTC. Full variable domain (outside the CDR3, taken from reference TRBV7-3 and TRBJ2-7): GAGVSQTPSNKVTEKGKYVELRCDPISGHTALYWYRQSLGQGPEFLIYFQGTGAADDSGLPNDRFFAVRPEGSVSTLKIQRTERGDSAVYLCASSSGLADTYEQYFGPGTRLTVT.

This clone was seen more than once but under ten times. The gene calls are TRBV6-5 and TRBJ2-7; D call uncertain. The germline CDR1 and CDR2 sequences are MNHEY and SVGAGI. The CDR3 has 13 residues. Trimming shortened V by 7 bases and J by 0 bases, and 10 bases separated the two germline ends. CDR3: CASTASYSYEQYF. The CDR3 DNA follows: TGTGCCAGCACCGCGTCTTACTCCTACGAGCAGTACTTC.

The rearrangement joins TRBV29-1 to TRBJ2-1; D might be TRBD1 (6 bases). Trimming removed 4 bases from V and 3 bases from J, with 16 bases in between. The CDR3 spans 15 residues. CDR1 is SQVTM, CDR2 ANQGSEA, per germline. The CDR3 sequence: CSVAFGQFDYNEQFF. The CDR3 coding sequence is TGCAGCGTTGCATTCGGACAGTTTGACTACAATGAGCAGTTCTTC.

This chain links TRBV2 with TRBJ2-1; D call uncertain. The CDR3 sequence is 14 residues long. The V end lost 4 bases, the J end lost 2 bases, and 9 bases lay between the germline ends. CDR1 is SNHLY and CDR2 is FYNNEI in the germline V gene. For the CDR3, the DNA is TGTGCCAGCAGTGGGTTTACGGCCTACAATGAGCAGTTCTTC. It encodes CASSGFTAYNEQFF. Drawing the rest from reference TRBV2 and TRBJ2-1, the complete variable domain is EPEVTQTPSHQVTQMGQEVILRCVPISNHLYFYWYRQILGQKVEFLVSFYNNEISEKSEIFDDQFSVERPDGSNFTLKIRSTKLEDSAMYFCASSGFTAYNEQFFGPGTRLTVL.